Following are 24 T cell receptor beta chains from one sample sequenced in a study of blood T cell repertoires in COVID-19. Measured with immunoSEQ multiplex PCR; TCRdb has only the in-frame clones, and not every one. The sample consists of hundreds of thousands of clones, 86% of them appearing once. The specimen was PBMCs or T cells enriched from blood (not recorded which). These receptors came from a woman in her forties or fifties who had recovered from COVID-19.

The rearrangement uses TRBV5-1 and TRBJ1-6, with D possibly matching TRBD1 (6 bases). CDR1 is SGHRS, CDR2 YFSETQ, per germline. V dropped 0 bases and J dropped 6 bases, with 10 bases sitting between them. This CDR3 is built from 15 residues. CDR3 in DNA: TGCGCCAGCAGCTTGGATCAGGGGACTAATTCACCCCTCCACTTT. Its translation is CASSLDQGTNSPLHF.

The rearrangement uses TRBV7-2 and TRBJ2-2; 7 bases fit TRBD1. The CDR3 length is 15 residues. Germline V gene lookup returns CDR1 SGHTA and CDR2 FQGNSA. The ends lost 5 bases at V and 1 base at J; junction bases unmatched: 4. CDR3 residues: CASSPNRGNTGELFF. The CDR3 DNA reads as TGTGCCAGCAGCCCTAACAGGGGGAACACCGGGGAGCTGTTTTTT.

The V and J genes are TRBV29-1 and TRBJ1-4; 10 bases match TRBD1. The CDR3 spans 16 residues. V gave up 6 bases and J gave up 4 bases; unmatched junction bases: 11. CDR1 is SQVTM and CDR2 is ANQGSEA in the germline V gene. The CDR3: CSVKPGTGAYNEKLFF. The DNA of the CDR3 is TGCAGCGTCAAACCCGGGACAGGGGCCTATAATGAAAAACTGTTTTTT.

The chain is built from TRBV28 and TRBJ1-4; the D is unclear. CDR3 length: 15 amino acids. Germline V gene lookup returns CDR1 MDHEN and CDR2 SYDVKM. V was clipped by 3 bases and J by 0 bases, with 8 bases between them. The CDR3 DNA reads TGTGCCAGCAGTTTCCTATCTGCAACTAATGAAAAACTGTTTTTT. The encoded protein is CASSFLSATNEKLFF.

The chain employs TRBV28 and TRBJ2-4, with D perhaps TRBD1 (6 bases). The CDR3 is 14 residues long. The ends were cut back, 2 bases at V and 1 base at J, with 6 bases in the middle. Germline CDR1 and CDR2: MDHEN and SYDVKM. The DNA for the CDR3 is TGTGCCAGCAGTTTACAGGGGGCCAAAAACATTCAGTACTTC. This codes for CASSLQGAKNIQYF.

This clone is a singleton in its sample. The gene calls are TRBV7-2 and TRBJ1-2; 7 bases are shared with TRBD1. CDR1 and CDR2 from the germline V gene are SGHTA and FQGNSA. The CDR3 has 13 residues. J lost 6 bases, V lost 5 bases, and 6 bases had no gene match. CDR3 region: CASSTGTVNGYTF. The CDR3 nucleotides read TGTGCCAGCAGCACCGGGACAGTGAATGGCTACACCTTC.

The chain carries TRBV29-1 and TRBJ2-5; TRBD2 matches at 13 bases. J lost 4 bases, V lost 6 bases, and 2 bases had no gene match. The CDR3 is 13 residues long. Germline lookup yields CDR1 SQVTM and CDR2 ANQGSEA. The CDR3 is CSVGTSGVETQYF. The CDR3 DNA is TGCAGCGTCGGGACTAGCGGGGTAGAGACCCAGTACTTC.

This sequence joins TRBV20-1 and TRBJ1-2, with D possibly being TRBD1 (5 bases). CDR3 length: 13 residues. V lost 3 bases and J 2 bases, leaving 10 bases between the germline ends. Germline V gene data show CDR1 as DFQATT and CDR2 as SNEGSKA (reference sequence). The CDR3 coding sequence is TGCAGTGCTAGTCGGGGGATCAACTATGGCTACACCTTC. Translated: CSASRGINYGYTF.

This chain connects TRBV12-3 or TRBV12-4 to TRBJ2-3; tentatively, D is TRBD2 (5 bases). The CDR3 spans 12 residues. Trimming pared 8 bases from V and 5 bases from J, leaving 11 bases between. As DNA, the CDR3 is TGTGCCAGCGCGAGGGCCGGAGATACGCAGTATTTT. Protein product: CASARAGDTQYF.

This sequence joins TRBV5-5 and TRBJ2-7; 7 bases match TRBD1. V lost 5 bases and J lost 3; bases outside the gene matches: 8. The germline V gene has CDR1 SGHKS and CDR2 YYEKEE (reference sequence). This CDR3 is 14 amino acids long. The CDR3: CASREQTGNYEQYF. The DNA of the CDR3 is TGTGCCAGCAGGGAACAGACAGGGAACTACGAGCAGTACTTC.

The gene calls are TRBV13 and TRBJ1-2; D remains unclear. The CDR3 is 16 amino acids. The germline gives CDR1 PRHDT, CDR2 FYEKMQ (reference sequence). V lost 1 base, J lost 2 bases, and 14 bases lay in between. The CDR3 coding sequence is TGTGCCAGCAGCTTAGAGACAACGGTGGCGAACTATGGCTACACCTTC. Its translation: CASSLETTVANYGYTF.

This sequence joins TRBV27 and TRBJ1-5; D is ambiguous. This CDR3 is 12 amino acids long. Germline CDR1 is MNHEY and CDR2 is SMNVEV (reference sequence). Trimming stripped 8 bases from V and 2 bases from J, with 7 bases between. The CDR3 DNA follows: TGTGCCAGCGGGCGAGGCAATCAGCCCCAGCATTTT. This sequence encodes CASGRGNQPQHF.

DNA for the CDR3: TGTGCCAGCAGCTTAGGTCTAGCGGGGGGTCCCTCCTACAATGAGCAGTTCTTC. This codes for CASSLGLAGGPSYNEQFF. This chain uses TRBV7-9 with TRBJ2-1, with 11 bases aligning to TRBD2. Germline CDR1 SEHNR, CDR2 FQNEAQ (reference sequence). The CDR3 runs to 18 residues. The V and J ends lost 1 base and 0 bases, in that order; junction bases with no gene match: 5. The complete variable domain, with remaining parts taken from reference TRBV7-9 and TRBJ2-1, reads DTGVSQNPRHKITKRGQNVTFRCDPISEHNRLYWYRQTLGQGPEFLTYFQNEAQLEKSRLLSDRFSAERPKGSFSTLEIQRTEQGDSAMYLCASSLGLAGGPSYNEQFFGPGTRLTVL.

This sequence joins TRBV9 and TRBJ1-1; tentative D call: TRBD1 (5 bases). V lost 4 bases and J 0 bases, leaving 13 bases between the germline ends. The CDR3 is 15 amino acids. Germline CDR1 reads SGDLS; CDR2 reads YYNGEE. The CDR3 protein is CASSSTGTLNTEAFF. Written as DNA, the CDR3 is TGTGCCAGCAGCTCCACCGGGACTCTGAACACTGAAGCTTTCTTT.

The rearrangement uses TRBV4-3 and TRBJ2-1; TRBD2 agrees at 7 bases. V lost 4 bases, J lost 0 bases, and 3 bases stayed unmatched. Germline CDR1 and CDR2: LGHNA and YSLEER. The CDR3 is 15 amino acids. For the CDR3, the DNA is TGCGCCAGCAGCCCCGGGGGGTACTCCTACAATGAGCAGTTCTTC. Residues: CASSPGGYSYNEQFF.

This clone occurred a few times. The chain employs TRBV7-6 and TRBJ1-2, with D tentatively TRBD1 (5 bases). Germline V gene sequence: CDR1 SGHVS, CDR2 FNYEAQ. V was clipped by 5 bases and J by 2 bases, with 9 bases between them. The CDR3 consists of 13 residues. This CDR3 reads CASSGAGNYGYTF. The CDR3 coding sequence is TGTGCCAGCAGCGGGGCAGGAAACTATGGCTACACCTTC.

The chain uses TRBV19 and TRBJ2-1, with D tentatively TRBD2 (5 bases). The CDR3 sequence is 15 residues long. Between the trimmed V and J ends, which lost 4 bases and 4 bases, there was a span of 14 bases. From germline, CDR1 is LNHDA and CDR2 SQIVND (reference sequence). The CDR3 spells CASSSGSSPYNEQFF. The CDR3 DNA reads TGTGCCAGTAGTAGCGGGTCTTCACCTTACAATGAGCAGTTCTTC.

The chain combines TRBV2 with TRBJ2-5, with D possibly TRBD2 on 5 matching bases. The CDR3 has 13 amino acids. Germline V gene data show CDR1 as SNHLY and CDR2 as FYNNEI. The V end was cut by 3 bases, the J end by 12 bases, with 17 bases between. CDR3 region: CASSESGSVVEYF. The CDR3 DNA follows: TGTGCCAGCAGTGAGTCGGGGAGTGTGGTTGAGTACTTC.

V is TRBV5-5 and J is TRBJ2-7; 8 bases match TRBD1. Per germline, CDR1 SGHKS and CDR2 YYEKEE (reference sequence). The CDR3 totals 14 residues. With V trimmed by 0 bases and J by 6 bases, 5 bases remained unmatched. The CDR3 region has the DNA TGTGCCAGCAGCTTGGGGCAGGGGGCGGTCGAGCAGTACTTC. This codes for CASSLGQGAVEQYF.

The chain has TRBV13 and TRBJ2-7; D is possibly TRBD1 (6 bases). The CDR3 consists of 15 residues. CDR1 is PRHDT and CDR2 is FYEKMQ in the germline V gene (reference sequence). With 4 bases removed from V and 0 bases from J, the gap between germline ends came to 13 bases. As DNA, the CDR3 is TGTGCCAGCAGCTACCAGGGGCCCCTCTCCTACGAGCAGTACTTC. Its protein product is CASSYQGPLSYEQYF.

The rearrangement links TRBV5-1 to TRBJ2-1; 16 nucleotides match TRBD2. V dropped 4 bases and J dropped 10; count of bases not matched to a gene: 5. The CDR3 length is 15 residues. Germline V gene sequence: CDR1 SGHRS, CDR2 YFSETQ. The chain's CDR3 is CASSPGLAGGQEQFF. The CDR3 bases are TGCGCCAGCAGCCCGGGACTAGCGGGGGGGCAGGAGCAGTTCTTC.

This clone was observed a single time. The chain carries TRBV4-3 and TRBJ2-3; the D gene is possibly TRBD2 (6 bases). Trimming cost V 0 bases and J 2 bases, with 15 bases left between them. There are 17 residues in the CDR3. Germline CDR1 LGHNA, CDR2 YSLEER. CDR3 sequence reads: CASSQDFGGTPTDTQYF. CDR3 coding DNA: TGCGCCAGCAGCCAAGATTTCGGGGGTACCCCCACAGATACGCAGTATTTT.

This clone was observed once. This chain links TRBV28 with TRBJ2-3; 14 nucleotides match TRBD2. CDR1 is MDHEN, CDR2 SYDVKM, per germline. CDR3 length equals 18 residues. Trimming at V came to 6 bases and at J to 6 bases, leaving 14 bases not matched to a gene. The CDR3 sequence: CASSPTRWTSGRRDTQYF. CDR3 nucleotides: TGTGCCAGCAGCCCGACACGGTGGACTAGCGGGAGGAGGGATACGCAGTATTTT. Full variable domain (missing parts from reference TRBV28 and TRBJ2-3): DVKVTQSSRYLVKRTGEKVFLECVQDMDHENMFWYRQDPGLGLRLIYFSYDVKMKEKGDIPEGYSVSREKKERFSLILESASTNQTSMYLCASSPTRWTSGRRDTQYFGPGTRLTVL.

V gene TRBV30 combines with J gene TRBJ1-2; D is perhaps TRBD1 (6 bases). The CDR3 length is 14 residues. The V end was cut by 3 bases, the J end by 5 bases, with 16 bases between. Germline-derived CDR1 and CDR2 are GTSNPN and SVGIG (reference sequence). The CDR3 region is CAWRLQGQGYGYTF. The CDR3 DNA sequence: TGTGCCTGGAGGTTGCAGGGACAAGGATATGGCTACACCTTC.